One sample yielded the 4 T cell receptor beta chains listed below, sequenced in a study of blood T cell repertoires in COVID-19. Only in-frame clones appear in the TCRdb table, and some are missing; sequencing was by immunoSEQ multiplex PCR. The sample carries 150,000 to 200,000 clones, around 88% recorded once. The sequenced material came from peripheral blood. The receptors derive from a woman aged 25 to 39 with acute or convalescent COVID-19.

The V and J genes are TRBV30 and TRBJ2-2; weak D call: TRBD1 (6 bases). Germline loops: CDR1 GTSNPN, CDR2 SVGIG (reference sequence). V was pared by 3 bases and J by 4 bases, with 12 bases between. The CDR3 contains 14 residues. The CDR3 region is CAWSDRSFTGELFF. In DNA, the CDR3 is TGTGCCTGGAGCGACAGGTCGTTCACCGGGGAGCTGTTTTTT.

The chain joins TRBV9 to TRBJ2-2, with D possibly TRBD2 on 5 matching bases. The ends were cut back, 4 bases at V and 3 bases at J, with 10 bases in the middle. The CDR3 has 14 amino acids. Per the germline V gene, CDR1 is SGDLS and CDR2 is YYNGEE. The CDR3 spells CASSSQEDTGELFF. In DNA, the CDR3 is TGTGCCAGCAGCTCCCAGGAGGACACCGGGGAGCTGTTTTTT.

This clone was found a few times. The chain joins TRBV25-1 to TRBJ2-3; tentative D call: TRBD2 (5 bases). Trimming pared 10 bases from V and 0 bases from J, leaving 14 bases between. CDR3 length: 14 amino acids. Germline CDR1 is MGHDK and CDR2 is SYGVNS. CDR3 sequence (DNA): TGTGCCACGCAAGCGGAGATTAGCACAGATACGCAGTATTTT. Translating it yields CATQAEISTDTQYF.

This chain uses TRBV30 with TRBJ2-2; 8 nucleotides line up with TRBD2. Unmatched junction bases numbered 15, after V lost 1 base and J lost 8 bases. The CDR3 contains 17 residues. CDR1 GTSNPN and CDR2 SVGIG come from the germline V gene (reference sequence). The CDR3 loop is CAWSAPGLGSSVGELFF. The CDR3 DNA sequence: TGTGCCTGGAGTGCGCCGGGACTAGGGTCCTCCGTTGGGGAGCTGTTTTTT.